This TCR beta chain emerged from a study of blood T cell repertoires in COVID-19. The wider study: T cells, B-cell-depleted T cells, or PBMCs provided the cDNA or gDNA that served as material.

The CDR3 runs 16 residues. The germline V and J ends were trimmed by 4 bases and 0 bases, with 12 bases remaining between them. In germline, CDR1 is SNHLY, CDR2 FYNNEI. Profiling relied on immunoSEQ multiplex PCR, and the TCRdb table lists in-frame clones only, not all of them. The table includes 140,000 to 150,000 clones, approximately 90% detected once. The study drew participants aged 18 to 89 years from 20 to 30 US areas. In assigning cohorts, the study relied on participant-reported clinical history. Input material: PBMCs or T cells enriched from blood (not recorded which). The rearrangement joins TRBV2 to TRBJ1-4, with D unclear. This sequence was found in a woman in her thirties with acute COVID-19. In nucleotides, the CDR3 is TGTGCCAGCAGTGCGTGGCAGGCCGCAACTAATGAAAAACTGTTTTTT. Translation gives CASSAWQAATNEKLFF.